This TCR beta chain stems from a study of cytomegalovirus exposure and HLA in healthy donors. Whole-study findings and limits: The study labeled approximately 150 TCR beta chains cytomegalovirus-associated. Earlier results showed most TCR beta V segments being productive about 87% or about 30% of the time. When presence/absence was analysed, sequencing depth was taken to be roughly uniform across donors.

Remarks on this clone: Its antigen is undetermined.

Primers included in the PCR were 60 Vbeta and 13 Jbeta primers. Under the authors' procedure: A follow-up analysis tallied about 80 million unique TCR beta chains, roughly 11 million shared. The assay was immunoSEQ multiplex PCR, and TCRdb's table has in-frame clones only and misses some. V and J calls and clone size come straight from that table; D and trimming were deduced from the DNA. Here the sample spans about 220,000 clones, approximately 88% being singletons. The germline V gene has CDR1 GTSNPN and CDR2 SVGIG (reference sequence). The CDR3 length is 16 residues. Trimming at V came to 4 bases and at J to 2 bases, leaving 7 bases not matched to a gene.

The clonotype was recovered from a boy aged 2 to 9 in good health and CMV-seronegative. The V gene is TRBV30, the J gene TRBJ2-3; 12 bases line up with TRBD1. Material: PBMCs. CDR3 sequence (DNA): TGTGCCTGGACCCGAGGGACAGGGGGCGTCACAGATACGCAGTATTTT. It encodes CAWTRGTGGVTDTQYF.